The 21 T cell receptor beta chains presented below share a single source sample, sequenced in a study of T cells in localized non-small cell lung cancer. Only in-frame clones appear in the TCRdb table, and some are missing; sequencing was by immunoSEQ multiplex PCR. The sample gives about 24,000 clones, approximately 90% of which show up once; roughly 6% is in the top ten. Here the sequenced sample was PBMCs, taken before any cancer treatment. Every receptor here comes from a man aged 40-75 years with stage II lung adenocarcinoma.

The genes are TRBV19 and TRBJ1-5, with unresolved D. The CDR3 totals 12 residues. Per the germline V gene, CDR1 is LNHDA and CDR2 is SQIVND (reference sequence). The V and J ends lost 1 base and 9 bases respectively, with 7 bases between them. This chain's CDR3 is CASSIVGGPQHF. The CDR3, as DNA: TGTGCCAGTAGTATAGTGGGAGGGCCCCAGCATTTT.

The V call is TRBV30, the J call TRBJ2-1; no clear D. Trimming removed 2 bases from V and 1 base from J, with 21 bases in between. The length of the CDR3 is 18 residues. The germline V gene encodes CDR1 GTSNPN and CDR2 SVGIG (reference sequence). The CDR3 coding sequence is TGTGCCTGGAGTCCAGACACCTTTCTAGTGGGGTCCTACAATGAGCAGTTCTTC. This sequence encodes CAWSPDTFLVGSYNEQFF.

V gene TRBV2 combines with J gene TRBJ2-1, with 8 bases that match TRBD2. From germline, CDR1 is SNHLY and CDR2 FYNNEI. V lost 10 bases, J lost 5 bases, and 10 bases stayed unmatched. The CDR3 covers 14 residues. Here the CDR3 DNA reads TGTGCCACCACTCCGGGGACTAGGGACAATGAGCAGTTCTTC. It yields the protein CATTPGTRDNEQFF.

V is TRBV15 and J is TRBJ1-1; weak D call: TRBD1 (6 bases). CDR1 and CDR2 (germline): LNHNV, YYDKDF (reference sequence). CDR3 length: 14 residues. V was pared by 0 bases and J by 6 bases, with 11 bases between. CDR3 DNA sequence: TGTGCCACCAGCAGAGATCGAGGACAGTCTGAAGCTTTCTTT. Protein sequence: CATSRDRGQSEAFF.

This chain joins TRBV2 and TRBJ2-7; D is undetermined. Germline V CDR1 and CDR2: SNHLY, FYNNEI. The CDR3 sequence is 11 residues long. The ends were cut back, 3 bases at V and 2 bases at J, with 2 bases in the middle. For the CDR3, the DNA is TGTGCCAGCAGTGAGGCCTACGAGCAGTACTTC. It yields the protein CASSEAYEQYF.

CDR3 bases: TGTGCCAGCTCACCGCCTAATTCAAACCCTTACGAGCAGTACTTC. It encodes CASSPPNSNPYEQYF. V usage is TRBV18 and J usage is TRBJ2-7, with D unresolved. The CDR3 spans 15 residues. CDR1 is KGHSH, CDR2 LQKENI, per germline. The V gene lost 3 bases and the J gene lost 4 bases, with 16 bases spanning the gap.

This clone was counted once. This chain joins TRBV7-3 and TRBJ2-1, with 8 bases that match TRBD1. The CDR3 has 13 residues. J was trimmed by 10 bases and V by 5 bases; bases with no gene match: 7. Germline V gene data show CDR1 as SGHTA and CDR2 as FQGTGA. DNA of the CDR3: TGTGCCAGCAGCCCACAGGGGGTCGGGGAGCAGTTCTTC. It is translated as CASSPQGVGEQFF.

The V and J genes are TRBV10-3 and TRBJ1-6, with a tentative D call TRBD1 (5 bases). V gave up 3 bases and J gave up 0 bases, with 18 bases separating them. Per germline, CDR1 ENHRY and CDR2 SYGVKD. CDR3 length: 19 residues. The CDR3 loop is CAISDQGAPQSSYNSPLHF. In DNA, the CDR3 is TGTGCCATCAGTGATCAGGGCGCGCCGCAAAGCTCCTATAATTCACCCCTCCACTTT.

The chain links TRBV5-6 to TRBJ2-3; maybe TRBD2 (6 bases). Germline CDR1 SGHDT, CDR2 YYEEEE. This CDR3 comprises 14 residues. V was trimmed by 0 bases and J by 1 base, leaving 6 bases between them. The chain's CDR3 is CASSLAGGTDTQYF. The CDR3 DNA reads TGTGCCAGCAGCTTGGCGGGGGGCACAGATACGCAGTATTTT. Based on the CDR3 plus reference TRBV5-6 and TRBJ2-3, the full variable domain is DAGVTQSPTHLIKTRGQQVTLRCSPKSGHDTVSWYQQALGQGPQFIFQYYEEEERQRGNFPDRFSGHQFPNYSSELNVNALLLGDSALYLCASSLAGGTDTQYFGPGTRLTVL.

This CDR3 reads CSVDGRSSGRAIFFCEQYF. The CDR3, as DNA: TGCAGCGTTGATGGTAGGTCTAGCGGGAGGGCCATCTTTTTCTGCGAGCAGTACTTC. The chain couples TRBV29-1 to TRBJ2-7; the match to TRBD2 covers 12 bases. CDR3 length equals 19 residues. The V and J ends lost 3 bases and 6 bases, in that order; junction bases with no gene match: 21. Germline lookup yields CDR1 SQVTM and CDR2 ANQGSEA.

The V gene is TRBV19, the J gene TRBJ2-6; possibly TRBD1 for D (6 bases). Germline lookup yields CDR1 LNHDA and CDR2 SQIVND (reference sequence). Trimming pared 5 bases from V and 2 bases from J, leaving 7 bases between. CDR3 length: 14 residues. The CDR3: CASSEGAGANVLTF. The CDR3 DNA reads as TGTGCCAGTAGTGAGGGGGCTGGGGCCAACGTCCTGACTTTC.

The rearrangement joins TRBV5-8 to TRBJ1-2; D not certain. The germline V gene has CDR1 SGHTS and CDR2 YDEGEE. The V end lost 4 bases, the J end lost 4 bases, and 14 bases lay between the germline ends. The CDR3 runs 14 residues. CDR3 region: CASSPPAQAYGYTF. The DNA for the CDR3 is TGTGCCAGCAGCCCGCCCGCCCAGGCCTATGGCTACACCTTC.

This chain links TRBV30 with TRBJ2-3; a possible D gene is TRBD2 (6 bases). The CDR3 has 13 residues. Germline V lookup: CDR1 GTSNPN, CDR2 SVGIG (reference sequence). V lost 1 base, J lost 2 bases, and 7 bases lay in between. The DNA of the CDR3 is TGTGCCTGGAGTGGGACTACCACAGATACGCAGTATTTT. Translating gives CAWSGTTTDTQYF.

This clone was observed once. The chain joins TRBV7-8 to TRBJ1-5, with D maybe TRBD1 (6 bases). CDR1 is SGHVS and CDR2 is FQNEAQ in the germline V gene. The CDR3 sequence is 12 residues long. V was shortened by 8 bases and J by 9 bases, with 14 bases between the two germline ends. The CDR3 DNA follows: TGTGCCAGCGGATCAGAGGGGGGGCCCCAGCATTTT. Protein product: CASGSEGGPQHF.

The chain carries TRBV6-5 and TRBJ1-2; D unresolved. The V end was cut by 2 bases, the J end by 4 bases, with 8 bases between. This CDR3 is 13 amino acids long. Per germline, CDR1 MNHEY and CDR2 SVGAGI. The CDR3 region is CASSYRVSYGYTF. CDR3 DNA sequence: TGTGCCAGCAGTTACCGGGTTTCCTATGGCTACACCTTC.

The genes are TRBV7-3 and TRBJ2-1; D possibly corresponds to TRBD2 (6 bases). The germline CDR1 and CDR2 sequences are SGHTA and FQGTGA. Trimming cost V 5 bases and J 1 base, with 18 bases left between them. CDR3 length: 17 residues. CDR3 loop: CASSGPVWGESYNEQFF. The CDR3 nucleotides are TGTGCCAGCAGCGGGCCCGTTTGGGGGGAATCCTACAATGAGCAGTTCTTC.

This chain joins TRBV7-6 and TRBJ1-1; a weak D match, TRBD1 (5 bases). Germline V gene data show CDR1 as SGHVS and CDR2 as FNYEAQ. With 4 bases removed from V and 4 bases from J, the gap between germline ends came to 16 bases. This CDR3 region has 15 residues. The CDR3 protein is CASSSGLGGGTEAFF. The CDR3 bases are TGTGCCAGCAGCTCCGGCCTAGGCGGGGGCACTGAAGCTTTCTTT. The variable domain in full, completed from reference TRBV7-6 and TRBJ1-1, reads GAGVSQSPRYKVTKRGQDVALRCDPISGHVSLYWYRQALGQGPEFLTYFNYEAQQDKSGLPNDRFSAERPEGSISTLTIQRTEQRDSAMYRCASSSGLGGGTEAFFGQGTRLTVV.

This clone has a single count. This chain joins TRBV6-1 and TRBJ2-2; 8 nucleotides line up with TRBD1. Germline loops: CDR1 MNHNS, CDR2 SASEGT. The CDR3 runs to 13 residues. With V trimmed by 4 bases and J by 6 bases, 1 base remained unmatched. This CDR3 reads CASSVQGAGELFF. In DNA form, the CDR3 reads TGTGCCAGCAGTGTACAGGGGGCCGGGGAGCTGTTTTTT.

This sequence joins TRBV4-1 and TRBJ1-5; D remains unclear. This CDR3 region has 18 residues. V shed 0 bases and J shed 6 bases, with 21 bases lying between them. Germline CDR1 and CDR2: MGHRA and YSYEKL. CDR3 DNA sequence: TGCGCCAGCAGCCAAGATTTCCCCACCTCGGGGTTACCTCAGCCCCAGCATTTT. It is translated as CASSQDFPTSGLPQPQHF.

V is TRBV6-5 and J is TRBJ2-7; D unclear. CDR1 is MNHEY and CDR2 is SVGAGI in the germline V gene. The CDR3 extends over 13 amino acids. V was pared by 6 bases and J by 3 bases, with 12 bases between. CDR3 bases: TGTGCCAGCAGAACAAGACAAGACTACGAGCAGTACTTC. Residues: CASRTRQDYEQYF.

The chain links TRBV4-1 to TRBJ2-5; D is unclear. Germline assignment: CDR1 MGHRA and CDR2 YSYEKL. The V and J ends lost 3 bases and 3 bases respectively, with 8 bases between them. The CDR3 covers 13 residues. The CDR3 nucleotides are TGCGCCAGCAGCCATTGGCAGAAAGAGACCCAGTACTTC. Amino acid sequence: CASSHWQKETQYF.